The 3 T cell receptor beta chains listed next were all sequenced from one sample in a study of cytomegalovirus exposure and HLA in healthy donors. The PCR made use of 60 Vbeta and 13 Jbeta primers. The data were produced by immunoSEQ multiplex PCR, yet TCRdb's version contains in-frame clones alone and is incomplete. The table includes 85,000 to 120,000 clones, nearly 65% detected once. Sample: PBMCs. The source is a human donor in good health.

The chain has TRBV5-1 and TRBJ2-7; weak D call: TRBD1 (6 bases). Germline V CDR1 and CDR2: SGHRS, YFSETQ. This CDR3 is 14 amino acids long. Trimming stripped 6 bases from V and 0 bases from J, with 13 bases between. The CDR3 here is CASKPQGSSYEQYF. The CDR3 DNA sequence: TGCGCCAGCAAACCACAGGGAAGCTCCTACGAGCAGTACTTC.

This clone has just one count. As DNA, the CDR3 is TGTGCCAGCAGTTTAACTACCCCAAGGGGGGATACGCAGTATTTT. Amino acid sequence: CASSLTTPRGDTQYF. This chain links TRBV28 with TRBJ2-3; possibly TRBD1 for D (6 bases). Trimming took off 2 bases at V and 6 bases at J, with 15 bases between the two ends. This CDR3 is 15 amino acids long. Germline V CDR1 and CDR2: MDHEN, SYDVKM. The full variable domain, rest sourced from reference TRBV28 and TRBJ2-3, is DVKVTQSSRYLVKRTGEKVFLECVQDMDHENMFWYRQDPGLGLRLIYFSYDVKMKEKGDIPEGYSVSREKKERFSLILESASTNQTSMYLCASSLTTPRGDTQYFGPGTRLTVL.

The chain combines TRBV5-1 with TRBJ1-2; tentative D call: TRBD1 (6 bases). Per germline, CDR1 SGHRS and CDR2 YFSETQ. The CDR3 spans 15 residues. V lost 0 bases, J lost 7 bases, and 16 bases lay in between. In DNA, the CDR3 is TGCGCCAGCAGCTTGGAGGGCAGGGGTCATCGTGGCTACACCTTC. The encoded protein is CASSLEGRGHRGYTF.